A selection of T cell receptor beta chains follows, all from one sample in a study of cytomegalovirus exposure and HLA in healthy donors. Repertoires were generated with immunoSEQ multiplex PCR, while TCRdb's copy carries only in-frame clones and drops some. The sample lists 130,000 to 150,000 clones, roughly 70% occurring once. Sequencing was performed on PBMCs. The receptors originated from a man aged 18 to 35 in good health and CMV-seropositive. Both conserved end residues are part of each CDR3. The D gene is left open where the match is weak. Clone size is not always given. Where it is, it says once, few, many or a class for expanded clones.

J	size	V	D	DNA	CDR3
TRBJ2-7	.	TRBV4-1	TRBD1	TGCGCCAGCAGCTCCCGGGACAGGGGGCGCGAGCAGTACTTC	CASSSRDRGREQYF
TRBJ2-3	few	TRBV5-1	TRBD1	TGCGCCAGCAGGGGTACAGGGGCTAGCACAGATACGCAGTATTTT	CASRGTGASTDTQYF
TRBJ2-7	.	TRBV4-3	.	TGCGCCAGCAGCCAAGATCATACGGGAGAGGGCTACGAGCAGTACTTC	CASSQDHTGEGYEQYF
TRBJ1-5	.	TRBV5-1	.	TGCGCCAGCAGCTTGGATATTAGCAATCAGCCCCAGCATTTT	CASSLDISNQPQHF
TRBJ2-5	.	TRBV9	TRBD2	TGTGCCAGCAGCGTGGGGACTAGCGGGACCCTCCAAGAGACCCAGTACTTC	CASSVGTSGTLQETQYF
TRBJ2-2	few	TRBV19	.	TGTGCCAGTAGTATAATTGGCGGTGAGCTGTTTTTT	CASSIIGGELFF
TRBJ2-7	.	TRBV27	TRBD1	TGTGCCAGCAGTTCCTGGGACAGCCGATTGACCGAGCAGTACTTC	CASSSWDSRLTEQYF
TRBJ1-3	.	TRBV10-2	.	TGCGCCAGCAGTAAAACAGGGCCAGGAAACACCATATATTTT	CASSKTGPGNTIYF
TRBJ1-6	.	TRBV10-1	.	TGCGCCAGCAGTTCCTCCCTTGCACCAGGATATTCACCCCTCCACTTT	CASSSSLAPGYSPLHF
TRBJ1-2	.	TRBV18	.	TGTGCCAGCTCACCATCCGGGACACCCGGAGGAGGCTACACCTTC	CASSPSGTPGGGYTF
TRBJ2-1	.	TRBV14	TRBD2	TGTGCCAGCAGCTTTCTAGCGGGAAGCTCCTACAATGAGCAGTTCTTC	CASSFLAGSSYNEQFF
TRBJ2-5	.	TRBV19	TRBD2	TGTGCCAGTAAACCCGGCGGGGGTGAGCGGGAGACCCAGTACTTC	CASKPGGGERETQYF
TRBJ2-5	few	TRBV10-3	.	TGTGCCACCTCGGCTCCAGGAGAGACCCAGTACTTC	CATSAPGETQYF
TRBJ2-4	.	TRBV7-2	TRBD2	TGTGCCAGCAGCTTAGCGGGAGGGTTAAACATTCAGTACTTC	CASSLAGGLNIQYF
TRBJ2-5	.	TRBV11-2	.	TGTGCCAGCAGCCCCAGGCCCTCTAGCGAGGAGACCCAGTACTTC	CASSPRPSSEETQYF
TRBJ1-5	once	TRBV5-4	.	TGTGCCAGCAGCTTGTGGGGGGTTCAGCCCCAGCATTTT	CASSLWGVQPQHF
TRBJ2-7	.	TRBV4-3	TRBD2	TGCGCCAGCAGCCACGGGACTAGCTACGAGCAGTACTTC	CASSHGTSYEQYF
TRBJ2-1	once	TRBV5-1	.	TGCGCCAGCAGCTCACAGGGCCCGCAAGGAGAGCAGTTCTTC	CASSSQGPQGEQFF
TRBJ2-7	.	TRBV19	.	TGTGCCAGTAACCCCGCAGGTCGAACCTACGAGCAGTACTTC	CASNPAGRTYEQYF
TRBJ1-4	few	TRBV19	.	TGTGCCACAGGAGCGGGGGATAAGCGTGAAAAACTGTTTTTT	CATGAGDKREKLFF